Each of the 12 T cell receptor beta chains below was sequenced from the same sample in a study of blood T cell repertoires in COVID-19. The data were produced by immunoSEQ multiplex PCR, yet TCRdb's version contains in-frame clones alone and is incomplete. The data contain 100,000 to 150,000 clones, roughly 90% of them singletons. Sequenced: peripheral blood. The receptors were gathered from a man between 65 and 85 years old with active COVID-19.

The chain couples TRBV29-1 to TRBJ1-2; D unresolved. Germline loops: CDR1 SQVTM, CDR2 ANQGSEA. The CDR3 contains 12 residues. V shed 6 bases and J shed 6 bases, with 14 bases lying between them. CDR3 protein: CSVPVPRNGYTF. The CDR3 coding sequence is TGCAGCGTCCCCGTCCCTAGGAATGGCTACACCTTC.

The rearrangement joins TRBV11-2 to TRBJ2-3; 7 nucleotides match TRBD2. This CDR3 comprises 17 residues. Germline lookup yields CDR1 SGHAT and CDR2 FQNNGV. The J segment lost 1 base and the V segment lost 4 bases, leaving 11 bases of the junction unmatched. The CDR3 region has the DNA TGTGCCAGCAGCTGGGGGGGAGGACTTGTGGGCACAGATACGCAGTATTTT. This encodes CASSWGGGLVGTDTQYF.

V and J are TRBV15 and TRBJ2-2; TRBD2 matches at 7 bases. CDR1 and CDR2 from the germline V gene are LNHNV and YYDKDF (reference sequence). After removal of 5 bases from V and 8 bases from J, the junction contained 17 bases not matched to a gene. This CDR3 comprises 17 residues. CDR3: CATSSDKGREKTGELFF. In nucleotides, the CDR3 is TGTGCCACCAGCTCCGACAAGGGGCGGGAGAAGACGGGGGAGCTGTTTTTT.

CDR3 in amino acids: CSVEDQGGMGSNQPQHF. The CDR3 DNA follows: TGCAGCGTTGAAGATCAGGGAGGGATGGGGAGCAATCAGCCCCAGCATTTT. The rearrangement links TRBV29-1 to TRBJ1-5, with a tentative D call TRBD1 (5 bases). The CDR3 extends over 17 amino acids. The germline gives CDR1 SQVTM, CDR2 ANQGSEA. Trimming shortened V by 0 bases and J by 1 base, and 16 bases separated the two germline ends.

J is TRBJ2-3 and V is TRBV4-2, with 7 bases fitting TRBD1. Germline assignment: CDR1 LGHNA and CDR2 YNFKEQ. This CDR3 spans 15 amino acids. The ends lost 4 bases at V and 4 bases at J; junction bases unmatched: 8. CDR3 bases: TGTGCCAGCAGCCGTACAGGGGCGGTAGCAGATACGCAGTATTTT. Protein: CASSRTGAVADTQYF.

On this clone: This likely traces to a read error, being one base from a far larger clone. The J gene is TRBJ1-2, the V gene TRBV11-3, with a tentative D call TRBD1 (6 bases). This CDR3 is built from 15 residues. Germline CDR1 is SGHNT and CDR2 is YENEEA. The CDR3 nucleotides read TGTGCCAGCCGCTTTCACGGGGGGGGCGGCTATGGCTACACCTTC. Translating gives CASRFHGGGGYGYTF.

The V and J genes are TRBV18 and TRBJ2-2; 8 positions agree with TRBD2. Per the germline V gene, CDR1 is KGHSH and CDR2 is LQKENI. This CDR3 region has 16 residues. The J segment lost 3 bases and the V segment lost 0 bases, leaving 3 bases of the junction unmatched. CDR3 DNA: TGTGCCAGCTCACCACCAACCGGGAGGGACACCGGGGAGCTGTTTTTT. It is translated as CASSPPTGRDTGELFF.

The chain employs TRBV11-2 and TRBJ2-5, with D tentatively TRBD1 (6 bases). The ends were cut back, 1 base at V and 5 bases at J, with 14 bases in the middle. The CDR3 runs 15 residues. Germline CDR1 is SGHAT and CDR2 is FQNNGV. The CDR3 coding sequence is TGTGCCAGCAGCTTAGGTGACAGGAATCGGGAGACCCAGTACTTC. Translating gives CASSLGDRNRETQYF. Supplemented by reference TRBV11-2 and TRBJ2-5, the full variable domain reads EAGVAQSPRYKIIEKRQSVAFWCNPISGHATLYWYQQILGQGPKLLIQFQNNGVVDDSQLPKDRFSAERLKGVDSTLKIQPAKLEDSAVYLCASSLGDRNRETQYFGPGTRLLVL.

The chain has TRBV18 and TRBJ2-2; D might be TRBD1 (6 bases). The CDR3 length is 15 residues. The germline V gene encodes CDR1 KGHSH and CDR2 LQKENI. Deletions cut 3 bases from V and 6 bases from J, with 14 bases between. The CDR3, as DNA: TGTGCCAGCTCACCTGAGCAGGGGCAGGCCGGGGAGCTGTTTTTT. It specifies CASSPEQGQAGELFF.

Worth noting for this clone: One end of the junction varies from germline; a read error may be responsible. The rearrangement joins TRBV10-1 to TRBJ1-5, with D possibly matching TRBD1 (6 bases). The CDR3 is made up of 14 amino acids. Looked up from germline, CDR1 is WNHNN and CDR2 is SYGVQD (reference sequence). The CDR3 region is CAGSGGAPNQPQHF. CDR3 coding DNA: TGCGCCGGCAGCGGGGGGGCCCCCAATCAGCCCCAGCATTTT.

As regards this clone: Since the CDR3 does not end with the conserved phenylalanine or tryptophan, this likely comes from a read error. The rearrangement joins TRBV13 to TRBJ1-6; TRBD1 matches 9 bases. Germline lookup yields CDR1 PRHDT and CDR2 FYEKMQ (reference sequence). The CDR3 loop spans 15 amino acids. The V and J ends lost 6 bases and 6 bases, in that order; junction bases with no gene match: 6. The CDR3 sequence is CASRRGTGRNSPLHL. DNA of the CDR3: TGTGCCAGCAGACGGGGGACAGGGCGTAATTCACCCCTCCACCTT.

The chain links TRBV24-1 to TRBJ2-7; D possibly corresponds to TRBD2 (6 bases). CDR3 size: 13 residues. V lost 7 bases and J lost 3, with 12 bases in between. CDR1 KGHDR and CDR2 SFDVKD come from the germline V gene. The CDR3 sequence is CATSLAGSYEQYF. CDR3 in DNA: TGTGCCACCAGCTTGGCCGGGAGCTACGAGCAGTACTTC.